These 30 T cell receptor beta chains came from one sample sequenced in a study of T cell responses to AZD1222 COVID-19 vaccine (dated by TCRdb to the early 2020s). The library was built by means of the immunoSEQ multiplex PCR assay. TCRdb retrieved this table from immuneACCESS and kept in-frame rearrangements only. Not all clones are present; in checked studies, unresolved V genes account for under half, and no reason is known for the remainder. The sample includes over 90,000 clones, with about 93% observed a single time. Together, the top ten hold around 3.2% of the sample. Sample time point, as interpreted from the label and publication: about 28 days (+/-7) after the second vaccine dose. The sequencing used peripheral blood, collected 28 days after the second AZD1222 dose. The receptors derive from an adult who received the AZD1222 COVID-19 vaccine.

V and J are TRBV2 and TRBJ1-4; weak D call: TRBD1 (5 bases). Germline V gene data show CDR1 as SNHLY and CDR2 as FYNNEI. Trimming removed 4 bases from V and 5 bases from J, with 11 bases in between. The CDR3 loop spans 14 amino acids. The CDR3 nucleotides read TGTGCCAGCAGTGTAACAGGCCCCAATGAAAAACTGTTTTTT. Translated: CASSVTGPNEKLFF.

The chain carries TRBV19 and TRBJ2-1, with D possibly matching TRBD1 (6 bases). The germline gives CDR1 LNHDA, CDR2 SQIVND (reference sequence). The V gene lost 1 base and the J gene lost 2 bases, with 9 bases spanning the gap. The CDR3 covers 15 residues. DNA for the CDR3: TGTGCCAGTAGTATAGCTCAGGGGACCTACAATGAGCAGTTCTTC. This codes for CASSIAQGTYNEQFF.

This chain connects TRBV28 to TRBJ2-7; D possibly matches TRBD1 or TRBD2 (5 bases each). Germline assignment: CDR1 MDHEN and CDR2 SYDVKM. Trimming removed 2 bases from V and 6 bases from J, with 20 bases in between. The CDR3 is 16 residues long. The CDR3: CASSLRRDGAWREQYF. In DNA form, the CDR3 reads TGTGCCAGCAGTTTACGACGGGACGGCGCATGGCGCGAGCAGTACTTC.

The chain couples TRBV9 to TRBJ1-1; D ambiguous. The germline V gene encodes CDR1 SGDLS and CDR2 YYNGEE. V gave up 0 bases and J gave up 5 bases, with 8 bases separating them. There are 13 residues in the CDR3. The CDR3 reads CASSVGTRTEAFF. In nucleotides, the CDR3 is TGTGCCAGCAGCGTAGGAACCAGGACTGAAGCTTTCTTT.

The chain carries TRBV24-1 and TRBJ1-2, with no clear D. The CDR3 spans 14 residues. V lost 5 bases and J 3 bases, leaving 12 bases between the germline ends. Germline V gene lookup returns CDR1 KGHDR and CDR2 SFDVKD. The CDR3 loop is CATSAYGVDYGYTF. As DNA, the CDR3 is TGTGCCACCAGTGCTTACGGGGTCGACTATGGCTACACCTTC.

The chain combines TRBV9 with TRBJ2-7; D gene ambiguous. The CDR3 consists of 15 residues. CDR1 and CDR2 (germline): SGDLS, YYNGEE. V gave up 0 bases and J gave up 1 base, with 11 bases separating them. CDR3 sequence: CASSVDVGLSYEQYF. DNA of the CDR3: TGTGCCAGCAGCGTAGATGTAGGGCTATCCTACGAGCAGTACTTC.

This clone has only a few counts. The J gene is TRBJ2-7, the V gene TRBV5-6, with TRBD2 matching over 13 bases. Trimming removed 4 bases from V and 2 bases from J; junction bases left unmatched: 3. Per the germline V gene, CDR1 is SGHDT and CDR2 is YYEEEE. There are 15 residues in the CDR3. The CDR3 sequence: CASSDGLAGAYEQYF. In nucleotides, the CDR3 is TGTGCCAGCAGCGACGGACTAGCGGGAGCCTACGAGCAGTACTTC.

DNA of the CDR3: TGTGCCAGCAGTCCCCAGGGACAGATAAATGAAAAACTGTTTTTT. Protein product: CASSPQGQINEKLFF. This chain links TRBV6-5 with TRBJ1-4; the match to TRBD1 covers 7 bases. This CDR3 has 15 amino acids. The V gene's germline CDR1 is MNHEY and CDR2 SVGAGI. The V and J ends lost 5 bases and 5 bases, in that order; junction bases with no gene match: 8.

CDR3 nucleotide sequence: TGTGCCAGCAGTGAAGGGTCCGGTTATAGCAATCAGCCCCAGCATTTT. This encodes CASSEGSGYSNQPQHF. This chain links TRBV6-1 with TRBJ1-5; D uncertain. There are 16 residues in the CDR3. V was pared by 1 base and J by 0 bases, with 10 bases between. CDR1 and CDR2 (germline): MNHNS, SASEGT.

The chain uses TRBV12-3 or TRBV12-4 and TRBJ2-2; perhaps D is TRBD1 or TRBD2 (6 bases each). V was shortened by 8 bases and J by 8 bases, with 15 bases between the two germline ends. The CDR3 runs to 13 residues. The DNA of the CDR3 is TGTGCCAGCTCCAGAGGGGGGCAAGGGGAGCTGTTTTTT. It translates to CASSRGGQGELFF.

This clone was detected once. This chain connects TRBV29-1 to TRBJ1-2, with 11 nucleotides matching TRBD1. The junction had 13 bases not matched to a gene; V was cut back by 7 bases and J by 3 bases. This CDR3 is built from 16 residues. The germline V gene encodes CDR1 SQVTM and CDR2 ANQGSEA. CDR3 sequence reads: CSARSPPGQGDYGYTF. CDR3 DNA sequence: TGCAGCGCCCGTTCCCCTCCGGGACAGGGGGACTATGGCTACACCTTC.

The rearrangement links TRBV15 to TRBJ1-4; D ambiguous. Looked up from germline, CDR1 is LNHNV and CDR2 is YYDKDF (reference sequence). V lost 1 base and J 1 base, leaving 7 bases between the germline ends. CDR3 size: 15 residues. Here the CDR3 reads CATSRVIKTNEKLFF. In DNA form, the CDR3 reads TGTGCCACCAGCAGAGTGATCAAAACTAATGAAAAACTGTTTTTT.

The V call is TRBV19, the J call TRBJ2-1, with D perhaps matching TRBD1 (6 bases). The CDR3 consists of 15 residues. Trimming removed 7 bases at V and 4 bases at J, with 17 bases between. Germline-derived CDR1 and CDR2 are LNHDA and SQIVND (reference sequence). The CDR3 bases are TGTGCCAGTACCCCCGGACAGAGGATTTACAATGAGCAGTTCTTC. Residues: CASTPGQRIYNEQFF.

The chain is built from TRBV28 and TRBJ1-5; 8 bases are a match to TRBD1. The CDR3 loop spans 18 amino acids. With 3 bases clipped from V and 0 bases from J, the junction kept 10 bases outside the gene matches. Germline-derived CDR1 and CDR2 are MDHEN and SYDVKM. The CDR3 loop reads CASSFQGAVMGSNQPQHF. CDR3 coding DNA: TGTGCCAGCAGTTTTCAGGGGGCGGTTATGGGTAGCAATCAGCCCCAGCATTTT.

V is TRBV7-9 and J is TRBJ1-1; the D is unclear. The V end lost 5 bases, the J end lost 1 base, and 8 bases lay between the germline ends. Germline assignment: CDR1 SEHNR and CDR2 FQNEAQ (reference sequence). CDR3 length equals 13 residues. The CDR3 sequence: CASSPNTNTEAFF. CDR3 nucleotides: TGTGCCAGCAGCCCCAATACGAACACTGAAGCTTTCTTT.

The chain recombines TRBV5-1 with TRBJ2-7; 8 nucleotides agree with TRBD1. Germline V gives CDR1 SGHRS, CDR2 YFSETQ. The CDR3 is made up of 14 amino acids. Unmatched junction bases numbered 4, after V lost 2 bases and J lost 3 bases. CDR3 loop: CASSFGQGGYEQYF. CDR3 in DNA: TGCGCCAGCAGCTTTGGACAGGGCGGCTACGAGCAGTACTTC.

This clone was counted between two and nine times. The chain recombines TRBV7-9 with TRBJ2-3, with 7 bases identical to TRBD2. Germline lookup yields CDR1 SEHNR and CDR2 FQNEAQ (reference sequence). The CDR3 is 16 amino acids. Unmatched junction bases numbered 6, after V lost 1 base and J lost 2 bases. DNA for the CDR3: TGTGCCAGCAGCTTAGGGCTAGCGGCCATCACAGATACGCAGTATTTT. This encodes CASSLGLAAITDTQYF.

The chain employs TRBV5-1 and TRBJ1-2, with 9 bases that match TRBD1. Germline trimming cut 4 bases from V and 7 bases from J; bases unmatched to any gene: 8. This CDR3 comprises 14 residues. CDR1 is SGHRS, CDR2 YFSETQ, per germline. The CDR3 is CASSLWDRESGYTF. As DNA, the CDR3 is TGCGCCAGCAGCCTTTGGGACAGGGAATCTGGCTACACCTTC.

The J gene is TRBJ1-4, the V gene TRBV19; D possibly corresponds to TRBD1 (6 bases). The CDR3 spans 14 residues. Trimming stripped 7 bases from V and 7 bases from J, with 16 bases between. Germline loops: CDR1 LNHDA, CDR2 SQIVND (reference sequence). CDR3 protein: CASKRRGLGEKLFF. For the CDR3, the DNA is TGTGCCAGTAAGAGGCGGGGGCTGGGTGAAAAACTGTTTTTT.

J is TRBJ2-2 and V is TRBV18; D is unclear. Trimming left V 5 bases short and J 3 bases short, with 16 bases between. The CDR3 has 16 residues. Germline assignment: CDR1 KGHSH and CDR2 LQKENI. As DNA, the CDR3 is TGTGCCAGCTCATTCCTCGAGGCTAGAGACACCGGGGAGCTGTTTTTT. Translation gives CASSFLEARDTGELFF.

The chain links TRBV7-2 to TRBJ2-5; TRBD1 aligns across 7 bases. Germline V CDR1 and CDR2: SGHTA, FQGNSA. The CDR3 spans 16 residues. V dropped 5 bases and J dropped 0; count of bases not matched to a gene: 9. CDR3 sequence (DNA): TGTGCCAGCAGCGAACAGGGGCCCCTCTACCAAGAGACCCAGTACTTC. Translated, it gives CASSEQGPLYQETQYF.

The gene calls are TRBV4-3 and TRBJ1-6; D might be TRBD1 (5 bases). The germline V gene encodes CDR1 LGHNA and CDR2 YSLEER. V was trimmed by 1 base and J by 7 bases, leaving 11 bases between them. The CDR3 covers 15 residues. This CDR3 reads CASSQARGDNSPLHF. The CDR3 bases are TGCGCCAGCAGCCAAGCTCGGGGGGACAATTCACCCCTCCACTTT.

The chain couples TRBV15 to TRBJ1-3; no clear D. Germline V gives CDR1 LNHNV, CDR2 YYDKDF (reference sequence). V was cut by 5 bases and J by 0 bases, with 11 bases left in between. This CDR3 has 15 residues. The CDR3 region is CATSRGTISGNTIYF. The CDR3 DNA follows: TGTGCCACCAGCCGGGGAACCATCTCTGGAAACACCATATATTTT.

The J gene is TRBJ1-2, the V gene TRBV9; a possible D gene is TRBD1 (5 bases). Per germline, CDR1 SGDLS and CDR2 YYNGEE. Trimming left V 2 bases short and J 7 bases short, with 12 bases between. The CDR3 sequence is 13 residues long. The CDR3 loop reads CASSVPGGGGYTF. CDR3 in DNA: TGTGCCAGCAGCGTTCCGGGGGGAGGTGGCTACACCTTC.

This chain links TRBV6-1 with TRBJ2-7; no firm D call. Germline CDR1 is MNHNS and CDR2 is SASEGT. Deletions cut 2 bases from V and 5 bases from J, with 16 bases between. The CDR3 totals 15 residues. The CDR3 nucleotides read TGTGCCAGCAGTGAACAGGACCTGGGATTTGACGAGCAGTACTTC. Amino acids: CASSEQDLGFDEQYF.

This clone showed up just once. The gene calls are TRBV4-2 and TRBJ1-3; 9 bases match TRBD1. Germline V lookup: CDR1 LGHNA, CDR2 YNFKEQ. There are 15 residues in the CDR3. Trimming at V came to 1 base and at J to 6 bases, leaving 4 bases not matched to a gene. The DNA of the CDR3 is TGTGCCAGCAGCCAAGGGGACAGGGATGCAAACACCATATATTTT. Its translation: CASSQGDRDANTIYF.

The chain recombines TRBV5-1 with TRBJ1-4; D may be TRBD1 (6 bases). CDR3 length equals 14 residues. The ends were cut back, 1 base at V and 6 bases at J, with 10 bases in the middle. CDR1 is SGHRS and CDR2 is YFSETQ in the germline V gene. The CDR3 protein is CASSLRGSDEKLFF. The CDR3 DNA is TGCGCCAGCAGCTTGAGGGGGTCTGATGAAAAACTGTTTTTT.

CDR3 protein: CASSVLGTGPTDTQYF. The DNA for the CDR3 is TGTGCCAGCAGTGTGTTAGGGACAGGACCCACAGATACGCAGTATTTT. The chain joins TRBV2 to TRBJ2-3; 8 nucleotides match TRBD1. CDR1 is SNHLY and CDR2 is FYNNEI in the germline V gene. The V gene end was trimmed by 4 bases and the J gene end by 2 bases; junction bases not matched to a gene: 8. There are 16 residues in the CDR3.

The V and J genes are TRBV25-1 and TRBJ1-1; D ambiguous. The germline CDR1 and CDR2 sequences are MGHDK and SYGVNS. With 6 bases removed from V and 7 bases from J, the gap between germline ends came to 3 bases. The CDR3 is 9 residues long. In nucleotides, the CDR3 is TGTGCCAGCAGCTGTGAAGCTTTCTTT. Translated, it gives CASSCEAFF.

The V call is TRBV4-2, the J call TRBJ2-5, with TRBD1 matching 10 bases. The CDR3 length is 15 residues. V shed 1 base, J shed 5 bases, and the junction held 4 bases outside the gene matches. CDR1 is LGHNA and CDR2 is YNFKEQ in the germline V gene. CDR3 nucleotides: TGTGCCAGCAGCCAAGCGACAGGGGGCGGGGAGACCCAGTACTTC. Translated: CASSQATGGGETQYF.